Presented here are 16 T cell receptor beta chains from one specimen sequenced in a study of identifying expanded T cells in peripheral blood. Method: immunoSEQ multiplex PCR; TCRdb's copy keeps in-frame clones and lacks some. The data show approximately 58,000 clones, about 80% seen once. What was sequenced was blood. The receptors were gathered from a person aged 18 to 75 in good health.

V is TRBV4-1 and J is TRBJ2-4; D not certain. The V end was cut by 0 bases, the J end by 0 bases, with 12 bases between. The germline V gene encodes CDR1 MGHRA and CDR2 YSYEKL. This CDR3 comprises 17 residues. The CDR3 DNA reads TGCGCCAGCAGCCAAGATGGTCTGATACTAGCCAAAAACATTCAGTACTTC. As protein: CASSQDGLILAKNIQYF.

CDR3 residues: CASSEVGLLLAKNIQYF. The CDR3 bases are TGTGCCAGCAGTGAAGTAGGGCTCCTGCTAGCCAAAAACATTCAGTACTTC. The chain couples TRBV2 to TRBJ2-4; D remains ambiguous. The CDR3 is 17 residues long. V was shortened by 1 base and J by 0 bases, with 13 bases between the two germline ends. From germline, CDR1 is SNHLY and CDR2 FYNNEI.

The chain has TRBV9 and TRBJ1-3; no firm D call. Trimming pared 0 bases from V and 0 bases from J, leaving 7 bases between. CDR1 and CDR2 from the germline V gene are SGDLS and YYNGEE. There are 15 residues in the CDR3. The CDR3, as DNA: TGTGCCAGCAGCGTAGGTGCGGTCTCTGGAAACACCATATATTTT. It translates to CASSVGAVSGNTIYF.

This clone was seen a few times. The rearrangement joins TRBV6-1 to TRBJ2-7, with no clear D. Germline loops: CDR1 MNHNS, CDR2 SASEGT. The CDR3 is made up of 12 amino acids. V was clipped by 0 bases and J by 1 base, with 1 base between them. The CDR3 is CASSEASYEQYV. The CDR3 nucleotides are TGTGCCAGCAGTGAAGCGTCCTACGAGCAGTACGTC.

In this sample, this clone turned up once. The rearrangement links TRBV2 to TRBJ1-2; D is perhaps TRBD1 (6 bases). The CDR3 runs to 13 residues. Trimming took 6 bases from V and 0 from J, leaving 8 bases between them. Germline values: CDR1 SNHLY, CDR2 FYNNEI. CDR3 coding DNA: TGTGCCAGCAGGGGGACAACTAACTATGGCTACACCTTC. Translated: CASRGTTNYGYTF.

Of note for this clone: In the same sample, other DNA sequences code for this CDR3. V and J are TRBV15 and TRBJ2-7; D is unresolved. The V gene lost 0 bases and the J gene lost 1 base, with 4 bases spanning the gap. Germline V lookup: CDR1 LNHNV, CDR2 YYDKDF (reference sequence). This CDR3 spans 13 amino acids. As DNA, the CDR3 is TGTGCCACCAGCAGAGATCGTTCCTACGAGCAGTACTTC. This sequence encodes CATSRDRSYEQYF. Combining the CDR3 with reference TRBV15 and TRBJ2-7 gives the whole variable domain DAMVIQNPRYQVTQFGKPVTLSCSQTLNHNVMYWYQQKSSQAPKLLFHYYDKDFNNEADTPDNFQSRRPNTSFCFLDIRSPGLGDTAMYLCATSRDRSYEQYFGPGTRLTVT.

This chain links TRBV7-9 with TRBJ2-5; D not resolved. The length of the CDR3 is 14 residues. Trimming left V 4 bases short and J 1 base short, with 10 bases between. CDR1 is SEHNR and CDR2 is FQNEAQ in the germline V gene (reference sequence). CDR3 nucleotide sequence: TGTGCCAGCAGCTCTCACATCACCCAAGAGACCCAGTACTTC. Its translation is CASSSHITQETQYF.

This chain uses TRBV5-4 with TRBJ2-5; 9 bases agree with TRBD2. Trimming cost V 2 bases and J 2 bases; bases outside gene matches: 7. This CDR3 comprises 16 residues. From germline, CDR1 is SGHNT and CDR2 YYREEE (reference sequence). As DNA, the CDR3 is TGTGCCAGCAGCTTCCCGGGACTAGCAGCACAAGAGACCCAGTACTTC. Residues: CASSFPGLAAQETQYF.

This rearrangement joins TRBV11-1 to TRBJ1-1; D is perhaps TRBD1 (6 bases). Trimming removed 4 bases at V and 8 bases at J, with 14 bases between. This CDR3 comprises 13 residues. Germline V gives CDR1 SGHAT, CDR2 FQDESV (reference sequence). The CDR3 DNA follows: TGTGCCAGCAGCTCTCCTATTGGGACAGAAGCTTTCTTT. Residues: CASSSPIGTEAFF.

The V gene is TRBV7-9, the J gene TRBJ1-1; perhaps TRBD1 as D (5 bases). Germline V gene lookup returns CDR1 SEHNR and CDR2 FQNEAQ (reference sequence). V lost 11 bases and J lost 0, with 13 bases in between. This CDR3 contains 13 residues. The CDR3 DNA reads TGTGCCGGGGGGACGGCCATGAACACTGAAGCTTTCTTT. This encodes CAGGTAMNTEAFF.

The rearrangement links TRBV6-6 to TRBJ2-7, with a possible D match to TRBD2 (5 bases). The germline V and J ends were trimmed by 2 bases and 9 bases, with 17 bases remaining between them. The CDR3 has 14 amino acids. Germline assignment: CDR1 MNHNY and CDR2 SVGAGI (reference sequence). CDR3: CASSYRGDLRLQYF. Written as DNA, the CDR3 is TGTGCCAGCAGTTACCGGGGAGATCTACGATTGCAGTACTTC.

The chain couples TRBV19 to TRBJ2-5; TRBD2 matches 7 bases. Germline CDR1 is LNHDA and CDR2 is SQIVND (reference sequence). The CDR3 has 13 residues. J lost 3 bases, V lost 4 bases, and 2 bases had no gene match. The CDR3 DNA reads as TGTGCCAGTAGTAGACTAGCAGAAGAGACCCAGTACTTC. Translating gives CASSRLAEETQYF.

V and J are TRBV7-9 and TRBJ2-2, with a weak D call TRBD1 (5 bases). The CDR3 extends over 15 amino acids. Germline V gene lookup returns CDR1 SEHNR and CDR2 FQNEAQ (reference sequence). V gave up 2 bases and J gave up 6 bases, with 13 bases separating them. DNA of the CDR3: TGTGCCAGCAGCTTAAGTGGGGCCGCTCCCGGGGAGCTGTTTTTT. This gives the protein CASSLSGAAPGELFF.

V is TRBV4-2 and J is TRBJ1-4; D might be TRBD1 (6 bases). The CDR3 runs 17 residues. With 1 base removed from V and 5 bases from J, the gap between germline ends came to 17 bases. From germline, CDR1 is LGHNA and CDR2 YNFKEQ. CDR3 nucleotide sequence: TGTGCCAGCAGCCAAGGGGGGCCGGCAGGGAAGAATGAAAAACTGTTTTTT. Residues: CASSQGGPAGKNEKLFF.

CDR3 bases: TGCGCCAGCAGCGGACTACGAGGGGAGCTGTTTTTT. Amino acid sequence: CASSGLRGELFF. V usage is TRBV5-1 and J usage is TRBJ2-2; weak D call: TRBD2 (6 bases). V was cut by 4 bases and J by 8 bases, with 9 bases left in between. The CDR3 runs to 12 residues. Looked up from germline, CDR1 is SGHRS and CDR2 is YFSETQ.

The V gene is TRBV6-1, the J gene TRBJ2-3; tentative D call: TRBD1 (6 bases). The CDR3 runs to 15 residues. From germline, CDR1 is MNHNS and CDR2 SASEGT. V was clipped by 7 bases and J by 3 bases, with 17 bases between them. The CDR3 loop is CASIESRGRTDTQYF. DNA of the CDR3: TGTGCCAGCATCGAATCCAGGGGAAGAACAGATACGCAGTATTTT.